The next 22 T cell receptor beta chains were all read from a single sample in a study of OX40 agonist ivuxolimab in advanced cancers. The protocol was immunoSEQ multiplex PCR, while the TCRdb copy is restricted to in-frame clones and leaves out a portion. In the table there are 50,000 to 75,000 clones, around 85% of which are singletons. The sequences come from CD4+ or CD8+ T cells sorted from blood, collected in a trial of the OX40 agonist ivuxolimab. Source of these receptors: an adult with an advanced solid tumor such as melanoma, head and neck, liver or kidney cancer.

In this sample, this clone turned up once. The rearrangement links TRBV27 to TRBJ2-5, with a weak D call TRBD1 (5 bases). The CDR3 totals 13 residues. The germline CDR1 and CDR2 sequences are MNHEY and SMNVEV (reference sequence). V gave up 4 bases and J gave up 5 bases, with 11 bases separating them. The CDR3 DNA sequence: TGTGCCAGCAGTTCACAGGTTTGGGAGACCCAGTACTTC. Translation gives CASSSQVWETQYF.

This chain uses TRBV7-9 with TRBJ2-1, with D maybe TRBD1 (5 bases). Trimming pared 2 bases from V and 4 bases from J, leaving 9 bases between. The CDR3 loop spans 14 amino acids. The germline gives CDR1 SEHNR, CDR2 FQNEAQ (reference sequence). The CDR3 reads CASSLLYRYNEQFF. CDR3 nucleotides: TGTGCCAGCAGCTTATTATACAGGTACAATGAGCAGTTCTTC.

The rearrangement uses TRBV6-6 and TRBJ1-1; D gene unclear. Germline assignment: CDR1 MNHNY and CDR2 SVGAGI (reference sequence). The V and J ends lost 1 base and 2 bases respectively, with 5 bases between them. The CDR3 contains 13 residues. This CDR3 reads CASSYLRNTEAFF. DNA for the CDR3: TGTGCCAGCAGTTACTTGAGAAACACTGAAGCTTTCTTT.

The CDR3 region is CASSLGQFSYEQYF. CDR3 nucleotides: TGCGCCAGCAGCTTGGGACAGTTTTCCTACGAGCAGTACTTC. The rearrangement uses TRBV5-1 and TRBJ2-7; a possible D gene is TRBD1 (5 bases). Germline values: CDR1 SGHRS, CDR2 YFSETQ. The V end lost 0 bases, the J end lost 1 base, and 8 bases lay between the germline ends. The CDR3 contains 14 residues.

The rearrangement links TRBV28 to TRBJ1-3; D possibly corresponds to TRBD1 (6 bases). V was pared by 1 base and J by 4 bases, with 11 bases between. The CDR3 sequence is 15 residues long. The germline CDR1 and CDR2 sequences are MDHEN and SYDVKM. The CDR3: CASSLFRQGGNTIYF. Here the CDR3 DNA reads TGTGCCAGCAGTTTATTTAGGCAGGGGGGAAACACCATATATTTT.

The chain couples TRBV30 to TRBJ2-2; D is ambiguous. V was clipped by 3 bases and J by 0 bases, with 11 bases between them. This CDR3 contains 15 residues. Germline V lookup: CDR1 GTSNPN, CDR2 SVGIG (reference sequence). The CDR3 here is CAWRNGNANTGELFF. CDR3 nucleotides: TGTGCCTGGAGAAACGGCAACGCGAACACCGGGGAGCTGTTTTTT.

The gene calls are TRBV7-6 and TRBJ2-1; 7 bases line up with TRBD2. This CDR3 has 18 residues. Losses at the gene ends were 4 bases for V and 4 bases for J; bases not matched to a gene: 16. Germline V lookup: CDR1 SGHVS, CDR2 FNYEAQ. CDR3 sequence (DNA): TGTGCCAGCAGCTCCCCGGGGTTGCGGGAGCGGTCGTACAATGAGCAGTTCTTC. Translating it yields CASSSPGLRERSYNEQFF. Full variable domain (remainder filled in from reference TRBV7-6 and TRBJ2-1): GAGVSQSPRYKVTKRGQDVALRCDPISGHVSLYWYRQALGQGPEFLTYFNYEAQQDKSGLPNDRFSAERPEGSISTLTIQRTEQRDSAMYRCASSSPGLRERSYNEQFFGPGTRLTVL.

V and J are TRBV5-8 and TRBJ1-4; D is undetermined. Germline assignment: CDR1 SGHTS and CDR2 YDEGEE. This CDR3 is 12 amino acids long. V lost 5 bases and J lost 11, with 13 bases in between. For the CDR3, the DNA is TGTGCCAGCAGATCGGTCGGGAGTAAACTGTTTTTT. Its protein product is CASRSVGSKLFF.

The gene calls are TRBV6-1 and TRBJ1-1; D gene unclear. There are 11 residues in the CDR3. Germline-derived CDR1 and CDR2 are MNHNS and SASEGT. Trimming removed 5 bases from V and 4 bases from J, with 5 bases in between. The CDR3 loop is CASSRSTEAFF. The CDR3 nucleotides are TGTGCCAGCAGTCGGAGCACTGAAGCTTTCTTT.

The gene calls are TRBV29-1 and TRBJ2-4, with TRBD1 identical over 10 bases. The CDR3 has 15 residues. V lost 6 bases and J lost 4; bases outside the gene matches: 9. Germline CDR1 is SQVTM and CDR2 is ANQGSEA. This chain's CDR3 is CSVAPTGGPKNIQYF. CDR3 coding DNA: TGCAGCGTCGCGCCGACAGGGGGCCCTAAAAACATTCAGTACTTC.

This chain links TRBV30 with TRBJ2-3; 9 bases are a match to TRBD2. The V and J ends lost 1 base and 0 bases, in that order; junction bases with no gene match: 8. In germline, CDR1 is GTSNPN, CDR2 SVGIG (reference sequence). The CDR3 has 17 amino acids. The CDR3, as DNA: TGTGCCTGGAGTGGTGGGCTAGCGGGACCGAGCACAGATACGCAGTATTTT. This encodes CAWSGGLAGPSTDTQYF.

The chain's CDR3 is CASRRGLATYEQYF. CDR3 DNA sequence: TGTGCCAGCAGACGGGGACTAGCAACCTACGAGCAGTACTTC. V usage is TRBV27 and J usage is TRBJ2-7, with 9 positions matching TRBD2. Trimming took 6 bases from V and 2 from J; bases not matched to a gene: 5. CDR3 length: 14 amino acids. CDR1 and CDR2 from the germline V gene are MNHEY and SMNVEV (reference sequence).

This clone occurred a few times. The chain carries TRBV6-6 and TRBJ2-7; D is perhaps TRBD2 (6 bases). This CDR3 region has 16 residues. Germline V gene data show CDR1 as MNHNY and CDR2 as SVGAGI (reference sequence). Trimming took off 2 bases at V and 3 bases at J, with 17 bases between the two ends. The CDR3 nucleotides are TGTGCCAGCAGTTACCCGGCAACGGGAGTTAACTACGAGCAGTACTTC. Translation: CASSYPATGVNYEQYF.

The J gene is TRBJ1-1, the V gene TRBV4-1; possible D gene TRBD1, 6 bases. The V end was cut by 0 bases, the J end by 5 bases, with 28 bases between. This CDR3 is built from 20 residues. Germline CDR1 MGHRA, CDR2 YSYEKL. The CDR3 sequence: CASSQEGPGGLRFRGTEAFF. The DNA for the CDR3 is TGCGCCAGCAGCCAAGAGGGACCTGGGGGCTTGAGGTTTAGGGGAACTGAAGCTTTCTTT.

The genes are TRBV9 and TRBJ2-7, with 7 bases lining up with TRBD1. J gave up 5 bases and V 5 bases, and 13 bases lay outside the gene matches. In germline, CDR1 is SGDLS, CDR2 YYNGEE. This CDR3 is built from 15 residues. CDR3 sequence: CASSLEGALVNEQYF. The CDR3 DNA reads TGTGCCAGCAGTCTTGAGGGGGCACTAGTGAACGAGCAGTACTTC.

The chain recombines TRBV5-6 with TRBJ2-1; the match to TRBD2 covers 8 bases. This CDR3 spans 14 amino acids. The germline gives CDR1 SGHDT, CDR2 YYEEEE. Unmatched junction bases numbered 5, after V lost 1 base and J lost 8 bases. Here the CDR3 reads CASSLTGGFDEQFF. The CDR3 region has the DNA TGTGCCAGCAGCTTGACGGGAGGGTTCGATGAGCAGTTCTTC.

This rearrangement joins TRBV5-4 to TRBJ2-1, with 10 bases identical to TRBD2. V dropped 4 bases and J dropped 4; count of bases not matched to a gene: 5. This CDR3 region has 15 residues. CDR1 and CDR2 (germline): SGHNT, YYREEE (reference sequence). The CDR3 DNA is TGTGCCAGCAGCCGGACTAGCGGAGATTACAATGAGCAGTTCTTC. Its translation is CASSRTSGDYNEQFF.

The J gene is TRBJ2-3, the V gene TRBV28, with unresolved D. CDR1 is MDHEN, CDR2 SYDVKM, per germline. V lost 6 bases and J lost 7, with 11 bases in between. The CDR3 extends over 12 amino acids. CDR3 amino acids: CASRLSLNTQYF. In nucleotides, the CDR3 is TGTGCCAGCAGACTTTCATTAAATACGCAGTATTTT.

V usage is TRBV7-3 and J usage is TRBJ2-1, with D unresolved. Trimming took 3 bases from V and 9 from J, leaving 18 bases between them. The CDR3 runs to 15 residues. Germline CDR1 and CDR2: SGHTA and FQGTGA. The CDR3 nucleotides read TGTGCCAGCAGCTTGAAAGCCTCGGACCACGCTGAGCAGTTCTTC. As protein: CASSLKASDHAEQFF.

This chain's CDR3 is CASKLLAGSSYEQYF. In DNA, the CDR3 is TGTGCCAGCAAGCTTCTAGCGGGAAGTTCCTACGAGCAGTACTTC. The gene calls are TRBV2 and TRBJ2-7; 9 bases map to TRBD2. Trimming cost V 7 bases and J 1 base; bases outside gene matches: 8. There are 15 residues in the CDR3. Germline CDR1 SNHLY, CDR2 FYNNEI.

The chain has TRBV5-1 and TRBJ2-1, with 10 bases aligning to TRBD1. V lost 2 bases, J lost 8 bases, and 4 bases stayed unmatched. Germline-derived CDR1 and CDR2 are SGHRS and YFSETQ. CDR3 size: 14 residues. The CDR3 DNA reads TGCGCCAGCAGCTTTTCCGGGACAGGGGATGAGCAGTTCTTC. It specifies CASSFSGTGDEQFF.

The chain links TRBV18 to TRBJ2-3; D gene ambiguous. CDR1 and CDR2 (germline): KGHSH, LQKENI. CDR3 size: 14 residues. V lost 0 bases and J lost 5, with 9 bases in between. CDR3 DNA: TGTGCCAGCTCACCACCGTCGACAAGAGATACGCAGTATTTT. Residues: CASSPPSTRDTQYF.